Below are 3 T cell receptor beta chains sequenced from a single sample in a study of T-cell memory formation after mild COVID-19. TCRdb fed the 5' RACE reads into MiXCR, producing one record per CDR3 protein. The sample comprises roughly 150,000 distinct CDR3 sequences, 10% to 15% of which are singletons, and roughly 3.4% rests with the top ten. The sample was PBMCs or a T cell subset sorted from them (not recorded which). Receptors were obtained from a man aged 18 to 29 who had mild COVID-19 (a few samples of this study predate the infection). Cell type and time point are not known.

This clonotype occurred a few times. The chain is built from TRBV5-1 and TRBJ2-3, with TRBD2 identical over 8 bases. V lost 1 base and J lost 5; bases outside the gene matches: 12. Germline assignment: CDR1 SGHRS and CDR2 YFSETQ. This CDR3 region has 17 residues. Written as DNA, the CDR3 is TGCGCCAGCAGCTTGATCCCGGGGGGGCGGATTGAAGATACGCAGTATTTT. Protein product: CASSLIPGGRIEDTQYF.

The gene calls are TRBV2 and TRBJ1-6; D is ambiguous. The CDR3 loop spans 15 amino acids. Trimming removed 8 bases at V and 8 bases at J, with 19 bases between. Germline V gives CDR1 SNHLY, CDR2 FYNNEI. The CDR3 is CASRPGLGSYSPLHF. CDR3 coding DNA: TGTGCCAGCCGTCCTGGATTGGGCTCTTATTCACCCCTCCACTTT.

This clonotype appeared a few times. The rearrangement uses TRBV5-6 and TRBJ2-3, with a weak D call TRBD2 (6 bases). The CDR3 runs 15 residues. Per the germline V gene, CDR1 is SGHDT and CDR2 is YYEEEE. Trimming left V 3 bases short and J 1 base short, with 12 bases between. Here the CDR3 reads CASSSPQRGTDTQYF. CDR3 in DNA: TGTGCCAGCAGCTCTCCCCAGCGGGGCACAGATACGCAGTATTTT.